The rows below give T cell receptor beta chains drawn from one sample of a study of shared clonotypes between healthy human individuals. Clones were sequenced by immunoSEQ multiplex PCR, and TCRdb holds only the in-frame ones, with some missing. The table has roughly 760,000 clones, about 74% seen once. The sample consisted of memory CD4+ T cells sorted from blood. The source of these receptors is a woman in her thirties in good health. Both conserved end residues are trimmed from each CDR3.

V	J	CDR3
TRBV9	TRBJ1-2	ASSGWEAQGGYGYT
TRBV7-2	TRBJ2-7	ASSPLAGAEYEQY
TRBV11-3	TRBJ2-3	ASSSEREGSTDTQY
TRBV6-5	TRBJ1-2	ASSYSPGQNYGYT
TRBV6-5	TRBJ2-3	ASSYAGLSTDTQY
TRBV20-1	TRBJ2-7	SVRGQTAEY
TRBV5-4	TRBJ1-2	ASSSKIRGEYGYT
TRBV27	TRBJ1-5	ASSHRASYSNQPQH
TRBV5-5	TRBJ2-6	ASSSLGQGASGANVLT
TRBV11-3	TRBJ2-7	ASSLGGQREQY
TRBV19	TRBJ2-1	ASSMRSIYNEQF
TRBV9	TRBJ1-2	ASPDEALTIDGYT
TRBV28	TRBJ2-7	ASSPSWGEQY
TRBV5-1	TRBJ1-1	ASSWTTANTEAF
TRBV25-1	TRBJ2-3	ASSETGALADTQY
TRBV6-1	TRBJ2-2	ASSLSQGGELF
TRBV7-9	TRBJ2-5	ASSLYRETQY
TRBV6-5	TRBJ2-1	ASTPTSSEQF
TRBV30	TRBJ2-3	ALGRDRGTDTQY
TRBV7-7	TRBJ2-1	ASSLLGAYNEQF
TRBV19	TRBJ1-4	ASSITGEKLF
TRBV29-1	TRBJ1-4	SVVGSANEKLF